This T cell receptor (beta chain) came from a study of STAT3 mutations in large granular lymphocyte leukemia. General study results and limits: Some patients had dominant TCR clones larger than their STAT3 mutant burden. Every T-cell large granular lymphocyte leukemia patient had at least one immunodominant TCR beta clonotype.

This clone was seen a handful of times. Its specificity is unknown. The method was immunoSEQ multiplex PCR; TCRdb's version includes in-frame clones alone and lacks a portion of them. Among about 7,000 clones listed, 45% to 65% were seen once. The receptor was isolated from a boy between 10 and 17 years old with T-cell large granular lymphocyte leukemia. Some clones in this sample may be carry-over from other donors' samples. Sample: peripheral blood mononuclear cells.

The CDR3 region has the DNA TGTGCCAGCAGTGAACGGGGGGGCACAGATACGCAGTATTTT. The encoded protein is CASSERGGTDTQYF. This chain connects TRBV6-4 to TRBJ2-3; the match to TRBD2 covers 7 bases. The CDR3 length is 14 residues. Germline V gene lookup returns CDR1 MRHNA and CDR2 SNTAGT. Germline trimming cut 3 bases from V and 1 base from J; bases unmatched to any gene: 1.